This TCR beta chain was captured in a study of T cells and Merkel cell carcinoma outcomes. The study, taken as a whole, reports: Repertoire plus T-cell density reportedly predicted Merkel cell carcinoma outcomes.

Produced via immunoSEQ multiplex PCR; TCRdb's table is partial and in-frame only. This table has approximately 15,000 clones, around 87% appearing once. In regard to this clone: Its target is not known.

Germline CDR1 KGHSY, CDR2 FQNENV. Trimming removed 0 bases from V and 7 bases from J, with 6 bases in between. CDR3 length: 13 residues. The source is a human donor with Merkel cell carcinoma. Sequenced input: tumor tissue from Merkel cell carcinoma. V is TRBV16 and J is TRBJ1-4; D unclear. CDR3 sequence (DNA): TGTGCCAGCAGCCAATCGGGATTTGAAAAACTGTTTTTT. This gives the protein CASSQSGFEKLFF. Full variable domain (missing parts from reference TRBV16 and TRBJ1-4): GEEVAQTPKHLVRGEGQKAKLYCAPIKGHSYVFWYQQVLKNEFKFLISFQNENVFDETGMPKERFSAKCLPNSPCSLEIQATKLEDSAVYFCASSQSGFEKLFFGSGTQLSVL.